The 31 T cell receptor beta chains below come from one sample, sequenced in a study of glioma-infiltrating T cells. TCR alpha and beta CDR3 regions were amplified from RNA using iRepertoire nested multiplex PCR. TCRdb passed the multiplex PCR reads through MiXCR, listing each CDR3 protein once. This repertoire shows about 130,000 distinct CDR3 sequences, approximately 26% found once; its top ten account for roughly a quarter. Sequenced input: glioma tissue, nonneoplastic brain tissue, or PBMCs (not recorded which). These receptor sequences come from a human donor with low-grade glioma or glioblastoma, undergoing nonglioma brain surgery, or in good health (not recorded which).

This clonotype has a count of ten or more. The V gene is TRBV28, the J gene TRBJ1-1; no clear D gene. With 6 bases removed from V and 10 bases from J, the gap between germline ends came to 12 bases. This CDR3 has 11 amino acids. Germline values: CDR1 MDHEN, CDR2 SYDVKM. In nucleotides, the CDR3 is TGTGCCAGCAGCGGGTTGTATGGAGCTTTCTTT. Translating it yields CASSGLYGAFF.

Note on this clonotype: A much larger clone is a single base away; this may be a read error. CDR3 amino acids: CATSDPSLDSYNEQFF. In nucleotides, the CDR3 is TGTGCCACCAGTGATCCCTCCCTGGACAGCTACAATGAGCAGTTCTTC. J is TRBJ2-1 and V is TRBV5-4; D is perhaps TRBD1 (6 bases). Germline CDR1 and CDR2: SGHNT and YYREEE (reference sequence). The CDR3 is 16 amino acids. Trimming stripped 9 bases from V and 3 bases from J, with 22 bases between.

Remarks on this clonotype: This may be a read error: a much more frequent sequence differs by one nucleotide. J is TRBJ2-3 and V is TRBV20-1, with TRBD1 matching over 9 bases. CDR1 and CDR2 (germline): DFQATT, SNEGSKA (reference sequence). This CDR3 is 15 amino acids long. CDR3 amino acids: CGAWGQGGGADTQYF. The CDR3 DNA follows: TGCGGTGCATGGGGACAGGGAGGGGGTGCAGATACGCAGTATTTT.

As regards this clonotype: It may be a read error: a sequence one base away is much more abundant. The chain has TRBV7-2 and TRBJ2-3; D perhaps matches TRBD1 (6 bases). The CDR3 loop spans 13 amino acids. V lost 5 bases and J lost 1, with 7 bases in between. The V gene's germline CDR1 is SGHTA and CDR2 FQGNSA. CDR3 loop: CASSKGGTDTQYF. In nucleotides, the CDR3 is TGTGCCAGCAGCAAGGGGGGCACAGATACGCAGTATTTT.

This clonotype showed up many times. This chain uses TRBV27 with TRBJ2-7, with 7 bases lining up with TRBD1. Germline CDR1 reads MNHEY; CDR2 reads SMNVEV (reference sequence). V gave up 6 bases and J gave up 5 bases; unmatched junction bases: 22. This CDR3 is 18 amino acids long. CDR3 nucleotides: TGTGCCAGCAGCTCGCGAGGGGGCTTTCCCCTCCTTTTGCACGAGCAGTACGTC. Its protein is CASSSRGGFPLLLHEQYV.

This clonotype was found a few times. The chain carries TRBV7-2 and TRBJ2-3; D is undetermined. The germline V gene encodes CDR1 SGHTA and CDR2 FQGNSA. The germline V and J ends were trimmed by 5 bases and 5 bases, with 8 bases remaining between them. The CDR3 loop spans 12 amino acids. Written as DNA, the CDR3 is TGTGCCAGCAGCCCGCTAAAAGATACGCAGTATTTT. Protein product: CASSPLKDTQYF.

This clonotype showed up just a few times. The CDR3, as DNA: TGCAGTGCTTCCCGGGGGACCAATGAGCAGTTCTTC. Its translation: CSASRGTNEQFF. This chain connects TRBV20-1 to TRBJ2-1; D possibly corresponds to TRBD2 (6 bases). Germline values: CDR1 DFQATT, CDR2 SNEGSKA (reference sequence). Deletions cut 5 bases from V and 6 bases from J, with 11 bases between. The CDR3 runs to 12 residues.

This clonotype has more than one count but fewer than ten. This chain connects TRBV29-1 to TRBJ1-5; D is unresolved. CDR3 length equals 14 residues. The V gene lost 6 bases and the J gene lost 7 bases, with 19 bases spanning the gap. CDR1 is SQVTM, CDR2 ANQGSEA, per germline. The CDR3 region has the DNA TGCAGCGTCCGCCGGAAGGCGGGGAACCAGCCCCAGCATTTT. Protein sequence: CSVRRKAGNQPQHF.

This clonotype showed up just once. The chain recombines TRBV7-8 with TRBJ1-5; 12 bases fit TRBD1. With 4 bases clipped from V and 2 bases from J, the junction kept 12 bases outside the gene matches. This CDR3 comprises 19 residues. Germline V gene sequence: CDR1 SGHVS, CDR2 FQNEAQ. The CDR3 sequence: CASSSPGQGALAGNQPQHF. As DNA, the CDR3 is TGTGCCAGCAGCTCACCGGGACAGGGGGCTTTGGCGGGCAATCAGCCCCAGCATTTT.

The rearrangement uses TRBV7-9 and TRBJ2-5; D may be TRBD1 (5 bases). CDR3 length equals 12 residues. Per germline, CDR1 SEHNR and CDR2 FQNEAQ (reference sequence). V was trimmed by 8 bases and J by 9 bases, leaving 16 bases between them. CDR3 protein: CASRPGHPAQYF. CDR3 in DNA: TGTGCCAGCCGCCCCGGACACCCGGCCCAGTACTTC.

This clonotype was recorded many times. The chain links TRBV6-6 to TRBJ2-7; D remains ambiguous. Germline CDR1 MNHNY, CDR2 SVGAGI (reference sequence). The CDR3 is made up of 14 amino acids. V was shortened by 0 bases and J by 0 bases, with 6 bases between the two germline ends. CDR3 protein: CASSYSRSSYEQYV. CDR3 sequence (DNA): TGTGCCAGCAGTTACTCGCGTAGCTCCTACGAGCAGTACGTC.

The table lists this clonotype with a few counts. The rearrangement joins TRBV20-1 to TRBJ2-3; 10 bases are shared with TRBD2. Germline V gene lookup returns CDR1 DFQATT and CDR2 SNEGSKA (reference sequence). V shed 6 bases, J shed 2 bases, and the junction held 11 bases outside the gene matches. The CDR3 runs 16 residues. The CDR3: CSASPGSGGHTDTQYF. The DNA for the CDR3 is TGCAGTGCCTCTCCGGGTAGCGGGGGGCACACAGATACGCAGTATTTT.

This clonotype showed up just a few times. The rearrangement uses TRBV12-3 or TRBV12-4 and TRBJ2-3, with D perhaps matching TRBD2 (6 bases). The V and J ends lost 6 bases and 10 bases respectively, with 11 bases between them. The CDR3 runs 11 residues. CDR3 sequence (DNA): TGTGCCAGCAGGAGGGAGGAAGCGCAGTATTTT. As protein: CASRREEAQYF.

In its sample, this clonotype was seen a few times. The chain uses TRBV24-1 and TRBJ2-3, with TRBD2 matching 8 bases. Germline CDR1 and CDR2: KGHDR and SFDVKD. Losses at the gene ends were 5 bases for V and 4 bases for J; bases not matched to a gene: 7. The CDR3 is 15 residues long. As DNA, the CDR3 is TGTGCCACCAGTGGGACTAGCTCAGACCCAGATACGCAGTATTTT. This translates into CATSGTSSDPDTQYF.

This clonotype was observed at least ten times. In DNA, the CDR3 is TGTGCCAGCAGTTACGAGGGGGGCCGGAATGAGCAGTTCTTC. It translates to CASSYEGGRNEQFF. The rearrangement joins TRBV6-2 or TRBV6-3 to TRBJ2-1; D is possibly TRBD1 or TRBD2 (6 bases each). Trimming stripped 2 bases from V and 7 bases from J, with 12 bases between. The germline V gene has CDR1 MNHEY and CDR2 SVGEGT. There are 14 residues in the CDR3.

As to this clonotype: A much more abundant neighbour one base away suggests this may be a read error. CDR3 amino acids: CASSVATQETQYF. In DNA form, the CDR3 reads TGTGCCAGCAGTGTTGCAACCCAGGAGACCCAGTACTTC. The chain carries TRBV28 and TRBJ2-5; D gene unclear. CDR1 MDHEN and CDR2 SYDVKM come from the germline V gene. The CDR3 contains 13 residues. Trimming stripped 5 bases from V and 5 bases from J, with 12 bases between.

This clonotype was found a few times. J is TRBJ2-3 and V is TRBV10-1; no definite D call. V was cut by 4 bases and J by 6 bases, with 11 bases left in between. CDR3 length: 13 amino acids. CDR1 WNHNN and CDR2 SYGVQD come from the germline V gene (reference sequence). CDR3 residues: CASSASQADTQYF. The DNA of the CDR3 is TGCGCCAGCAGTGCTTCCCAGGCCGATACGCAGTATTTT.

The chain recombines TRBV28 with TRBJ1-1; 8 positions match TRBD1. With V trimmed by 4 bases and J by 10 bases, 8 bases remained unmatched. The CDR3 covers 13 residues. Germline CDR1 MDHEN, CDR2 SYDVKM. The CDR3 is CASSSQGAYGAFF. The CDR3 nucleotides are TGTGCCAGCAGTTCGCAGGGGGCATACGGAGCTTTCTTT.

This clonotype came up many times. This chain uses TRBV6-1 with TRBJ2-1, with D perhaps given as TRBD1 or TRBD2 (5 bases each). This CDR3 comprises 15 residues. The germline V gene encodes CDR1 MNHNS and CDR2 SASEGT. Trimming took 5 bases from V and 0 from J, leaving 11 bases between them. The CDR3 is CASSPPGRSYNEQFF. The CDR3 DNA sequence: TGTGCCAGCAGTCCGCCGGGACGCTCCTACAATGAGCAGTTCTTC.

V gene TRBV5-1 combines with J gene TRBJ2-1; D is perhaps TRBD1 (6 bases). The germline CDR1 and CDR2 sequences are SGHRS and YFSETQ. V lost 4 bases, J lost 0 bases, and 17 bases lay in between. This CDR3 has 17 residues. The CDR3 region is CASSMSKGESSYNEQFF. CDR3 DNA sequence: TGCGCCAGCAGCATGAGTAAGGGGGAAAGCTCCTACAATGAGCAGTTCTTC.

The rearrangement uses TRBV7-2 and TRBJ2-1, with 12 bases identical to TRBD2. This CDR3 region has 15 residues. Germline assignment: CDR1 SGHTA and CDR2 FQGNSA. After removal of 7 bases from V and 6 bases from J, the junction contained 7 bases not matched to a gene. The CDR3 DNA reads as TGTGCCAGCAACCCTAGCGGGGGGGCGGGCAATGAGCAGTTCTTC. Encoded protein: CASNPSGGAGNEQFF. Looking up the rest from reference TRBV7-2 and TRBJ2-1 gives the full variable domain: GAGVSQSPSNKVTEKGKDVELRCDPISGHTALYWYRQSLGQGLEFLIYFQGNSAPDKSGLPSDRFSAERTGGSVSTLTIQRTQQEDSAVYLCASNPSGGAGNEQFFGPGTRLTVL.

This sequence joins TRBV20-1 and TRBJ1-2, with 7 bases matching TRBD1. J gave up 6 bases and V 6 bases, and 13 bases lay outside the gene matches. The CDR3 contains 14 residues. Germline CDR1 DFQATT, CDR2 SNEGSKA (reference sequence). CDR3 residues: CSASRGSPDNGYTF. DNA of the CDR3: TGCAGTGCCTCCAGGGGGTCGCCTGACAATGGCTACACCTTC.

The V and J genes are TRBV18 and TRBJ2-3, with TRBD2 matching 7 bases. The CDR3 is made up of 16 amino acids. V gave up 1 base and J gave up 2 bases; unmatched junction bases: 6. Per the germline V gene, CDR1 is KGHSH and CDR2 is LQKENI. Here the CDR3 reads CASSPRGLVHTDTQYF. CDR3 nucleotides: TGTGCCAGCTCACCACGAGGACTAGTCCACACAGATACGCAGTATTTT.

This clonotype was counted only a few times. The V gene is TRBV20-1, the J gene TRBJ2-1; the match to TRBD2 covers 11 bases. There are 15 residues in the CDR3. V lost 5 bases and J lost 8; bases outside the gene matches: 11. Germline V lookup: CDR1 DFQATT, CDR2 SNEGSKA (reference sequence). The CDR3 DNA reads TGCAGTGCTCTACGAGGGCTAGCGGGGGGCGATGAGCAGTTCTTC. It translates to CSALRGLAGGDEQFF.

This clonotype was picked up a small number of times. The rearrangement uses TRBV11-2 and TRBJ2-1, with D perhaps matching TRBD1 or TRBD2 (5 bases each). V lost 6 bases to trimming and J lost 1 base, with 13 bases between them. The CDR3 has 15 amino acids. Per the germline V gene, CDR1 is SGHAT and CDR2 is FQNNGV. The CDR3, as DNA: TGTGCCAGCAGTCTCAGGGAGCTTTCCTACAATGAGCAGTTCTTC. Protein sequence: CASSLRELSYNEQFF.

The rearrangement links TRBV7-2 to TRBJ2-1; 8 bases are a match to TRBD2. V lost 5 bases, J lost 7 bases, and 10 bases stayed unmatched. This CDR3 has 15 residues. Germline V gene sequence: CDR1 SGHTA, CDR2 FQGNSA. The DNA of the CDR3 is TGTGCCAGCAGCACCCCCGCCAGCGGGGGTAATGAGCAGTTCTTC. It yields the protein CASSTPASGGNEQFF.

This clonotype was seen a few times. The V and J genes are TRBV7-3 and TRBJ1-1, with TRBD1 as a possible D gene (5 bases). V was trimmed by 5 bases and J by 7 bases, leaving 17 bases between them. The CDR3 covers 14 residues. Germline CDR1 reads SGHTA; CDR2 reads FQGTGA. CDR3: CASSPGRQSFEAFF. For the CDR3, the DNA is TGTGCCAGCAGCCCAGGACGACAGTCGTTTGAAGCTTTCTTT.

Ten or more counts support this clonotype. The chain employs TRBV6-1 and TRBJ2-3; D is uncertain. CDR1 MNHNS and CDR2 SASEGT come from the germline V gene. This CDR3 has 12 residues. With 6 bases removed from V and 2 bases from J, the gap between germline ends came to 6 bases. Here the CDR3 DNA reads TGTGCCAGCAGGGGCACCACAGATACGCAGTATTTT. Translating it yields CASRGTTDTQYF.

This clonotype was detected many times. The chain links TRBV20-1 to TRBJ1-2; D gene unclear. Trimming shortened V by 1 base and J by 3 bases, and 12 bases separated the two germline ends. CDR3 length equals 14 residues. Germline V gives CDR1 DFQATT, CDR2 SNEGSKA (reference sequence). CDR3 amino acids: CSARGTARDYGYTF. Written as DNA, the CDR3 is TGCAGTGCTAGAGGGACCGCTCGGGACTATGGCTACACCTTC.

The sample holds a few counts of this clonotype. The V call is TRBV29-1, the J call TRBJ1-1; D is perhaps TRBD1 (6 bases). CDR3 size: 15 residues. The germline V and J ends were trimmed by 6 bases and 0 bases, with 17 bases remaining between them. Germline CDR1 SQVTM, CDR2 ANQGSEA. In DNA, the CDR3 is TGCAGCGTGCACGGACAGTATACAATGAACACTGAAGCTTTCTTT. Its translation: CSVHGQYTMNTEAFF.

V and J are TRBV19 and TRBJ1-5; D remains ambiguous. The V end was cut by 4 bases, the J end by 0 bases, with 10 bases between. The germline V gene has CDR1 LNHDA and CDR2 SQIVND (reference sequence). The CDR3 sequence is 15 residues long. CDR3 DNA sequence: TGTGCCAGTAGTAACTTCTTAGGTAGCAATCAGCCCCAGCATTTT. Its protein is CASSNFLGSNQPQHF.